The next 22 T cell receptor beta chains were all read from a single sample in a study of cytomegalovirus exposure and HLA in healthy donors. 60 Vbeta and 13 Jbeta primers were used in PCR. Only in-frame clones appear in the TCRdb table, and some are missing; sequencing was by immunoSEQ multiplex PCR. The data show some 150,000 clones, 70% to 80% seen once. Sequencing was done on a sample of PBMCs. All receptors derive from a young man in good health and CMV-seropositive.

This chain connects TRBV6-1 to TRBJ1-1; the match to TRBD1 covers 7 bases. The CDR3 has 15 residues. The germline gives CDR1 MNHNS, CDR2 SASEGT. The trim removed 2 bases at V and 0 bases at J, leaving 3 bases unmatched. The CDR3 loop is CASSESGTVNTEAFF. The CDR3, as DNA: TGTGCCAGCAGTGAATCAGGGACAGTGAACACTGAAGCTTTCTTT.

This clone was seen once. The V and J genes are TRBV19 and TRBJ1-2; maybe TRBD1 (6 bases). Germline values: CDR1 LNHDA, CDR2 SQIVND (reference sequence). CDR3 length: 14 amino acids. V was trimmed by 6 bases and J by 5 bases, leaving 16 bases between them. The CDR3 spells CASSRQAVRYGYTF. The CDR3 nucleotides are TGTGCCAGTAGCCGACAGGCCGTGAGGTATGGCTACACCTTC.

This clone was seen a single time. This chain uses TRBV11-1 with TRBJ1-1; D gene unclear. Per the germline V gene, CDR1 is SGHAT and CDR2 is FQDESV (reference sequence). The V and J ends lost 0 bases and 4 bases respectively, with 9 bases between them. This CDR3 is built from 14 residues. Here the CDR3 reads CASSLAVFSTEAFF. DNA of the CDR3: TGTGCCAGCAGCTTAGCGGTCTTCAGCACTGAAGCTTTCTTT.

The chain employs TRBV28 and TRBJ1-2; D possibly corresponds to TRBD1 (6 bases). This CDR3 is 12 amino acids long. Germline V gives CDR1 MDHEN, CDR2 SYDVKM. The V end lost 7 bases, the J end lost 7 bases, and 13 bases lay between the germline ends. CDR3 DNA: TGTGCCAGCACCTCCCTACAGGGTGGCTACACCTTC. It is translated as CASTSLQGGYTF.

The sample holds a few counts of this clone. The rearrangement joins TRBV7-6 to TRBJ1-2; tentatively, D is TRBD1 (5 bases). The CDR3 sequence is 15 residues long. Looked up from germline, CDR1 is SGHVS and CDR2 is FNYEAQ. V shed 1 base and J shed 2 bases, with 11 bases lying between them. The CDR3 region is CASSLEGDSNYGYTF. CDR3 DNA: TGTGCCAGCAGCTTAGAGGGCGACAGCAACTATGGCTACACCTTC.

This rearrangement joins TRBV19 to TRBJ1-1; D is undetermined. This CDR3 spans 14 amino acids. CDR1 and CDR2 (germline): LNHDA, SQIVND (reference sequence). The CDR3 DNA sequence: TGTGCTACTCAGCCCCCCGCGGGGTACACTGAAGCTTTCTTT. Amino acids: CATQPPAGYTEAFF.

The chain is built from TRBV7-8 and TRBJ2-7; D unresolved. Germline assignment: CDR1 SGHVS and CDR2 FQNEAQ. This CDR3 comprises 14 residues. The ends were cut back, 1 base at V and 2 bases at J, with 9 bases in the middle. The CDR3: CASSLDRTPYEQYF. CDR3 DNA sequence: TGTGCCAGCAGCTTAGACAGAACTCCCTACGAGCAGTACTTC. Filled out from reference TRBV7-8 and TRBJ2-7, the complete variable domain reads GAGVSQSPRYKVAKRGQDVALRCDPISGHVSLFWYQQALGQGPEFLTYFQNEAQLDKSGLPSDRFFAERPEGSVSTLKIQRTQQEDSAVYLCASSLDRTPYEQYFGPGTRLTVT.

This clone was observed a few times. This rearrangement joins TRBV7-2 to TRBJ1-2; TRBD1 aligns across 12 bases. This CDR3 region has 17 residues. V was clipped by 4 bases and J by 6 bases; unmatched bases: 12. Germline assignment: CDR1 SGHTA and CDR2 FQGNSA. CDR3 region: CASSSPGTGGFLHGYTF. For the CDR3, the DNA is TGTGCCAGCAGCTCACCCGGGACAGGGGGCTTTCTGCATGGCTACACCTTC.

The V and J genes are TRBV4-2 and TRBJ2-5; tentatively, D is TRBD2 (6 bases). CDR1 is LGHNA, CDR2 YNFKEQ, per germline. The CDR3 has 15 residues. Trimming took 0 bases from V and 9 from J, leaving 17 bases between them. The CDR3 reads CASSQDLETRGAQYF. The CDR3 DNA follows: TGTGCCAGCAGCCAAGATCTGGAGACTAGGGGTGCCCAGTACTTC.

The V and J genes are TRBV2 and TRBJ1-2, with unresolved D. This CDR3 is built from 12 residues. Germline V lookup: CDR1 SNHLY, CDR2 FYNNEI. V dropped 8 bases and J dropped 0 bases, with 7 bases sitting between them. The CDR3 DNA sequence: TGTGCCAGCGGCCAGGCTAACTATGGCTACACCTTC. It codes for CASGQANYGYTF.

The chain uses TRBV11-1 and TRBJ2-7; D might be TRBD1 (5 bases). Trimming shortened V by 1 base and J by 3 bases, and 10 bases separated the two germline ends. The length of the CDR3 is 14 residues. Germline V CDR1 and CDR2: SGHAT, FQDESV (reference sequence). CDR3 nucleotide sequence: TGTGCCAGCAGCTTAGTATCGACAGTCTACGAGCAGTACTTC. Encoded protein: CASSLVSTVYEQYF.

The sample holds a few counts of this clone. This CDR3 reads CASSDNGQGGEKLFF. The CDR3 DNA sequence: TGTGCCAGCAGTGACAACGGACAGGGGGGAGAAAAACTGTTTTTT. The rearrangement joins TRBV6-4 to TRBJ1-4; 10 nucleotides match TRBD1. The germline V gene encodes CDR1 MRHNA and CDR2 SNTAGT. CDR3 length: 15 residues. V lost 2 bases, J lost 8 bases, and 5 bases stayed unmatched.

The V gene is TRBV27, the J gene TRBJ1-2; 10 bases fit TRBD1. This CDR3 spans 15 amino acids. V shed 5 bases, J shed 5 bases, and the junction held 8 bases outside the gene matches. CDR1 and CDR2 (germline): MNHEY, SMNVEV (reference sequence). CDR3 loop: CASSRGDRGGYGYTF. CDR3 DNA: TGTGCCAGCAGTCGGGGGGACAGGGGCGGTTATGGCTACACCTTC.

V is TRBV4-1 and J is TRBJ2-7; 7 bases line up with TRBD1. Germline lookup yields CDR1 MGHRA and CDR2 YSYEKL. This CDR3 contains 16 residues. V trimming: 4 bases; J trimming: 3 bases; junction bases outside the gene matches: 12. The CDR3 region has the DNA TGCGCCAGCAGCCCTCTAGGACAGGCCAGTTTCTACGAGCAGTACTTC. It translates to CASSPLGQASFYEQYF.

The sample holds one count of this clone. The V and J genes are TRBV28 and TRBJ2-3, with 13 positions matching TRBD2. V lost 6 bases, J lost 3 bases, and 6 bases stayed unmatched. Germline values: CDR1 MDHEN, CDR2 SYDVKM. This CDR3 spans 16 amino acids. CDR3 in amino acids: CASRGTSGIGTDTQYF. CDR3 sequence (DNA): TGTGCCAGCAGAGGGACTAGCGGGATAGGGACAGATACGCAGTATTTT.

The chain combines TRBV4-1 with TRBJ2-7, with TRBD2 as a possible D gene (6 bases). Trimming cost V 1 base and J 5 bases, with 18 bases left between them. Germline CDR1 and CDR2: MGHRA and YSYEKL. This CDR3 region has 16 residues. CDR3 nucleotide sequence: TGCGCCAGCAGCCAAGCCTCGAGGACTAAGGGGAACGAGCAGTACTTC. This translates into CASSQASRTKGNEQYF.

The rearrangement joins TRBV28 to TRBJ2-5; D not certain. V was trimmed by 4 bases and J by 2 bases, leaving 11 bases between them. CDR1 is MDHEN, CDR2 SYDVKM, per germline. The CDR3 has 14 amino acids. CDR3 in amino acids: CASSSGQHQETQYF. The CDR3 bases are TGTGCCAGCAGTTCAGGCCAGCATCAAGAGACCCAGTACTTC.

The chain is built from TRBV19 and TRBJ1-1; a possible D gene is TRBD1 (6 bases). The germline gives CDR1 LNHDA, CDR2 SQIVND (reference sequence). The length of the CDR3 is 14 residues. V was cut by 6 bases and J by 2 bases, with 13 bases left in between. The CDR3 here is CASRLGGGNTEAFF. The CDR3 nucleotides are TGTGCCAGTAGGTTAGGGGGTGGAAACACTGAAGCTTTCTTT. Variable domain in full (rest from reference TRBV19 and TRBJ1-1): DGGITQSPKYLFRKEGQNVTLSCEQNLNHDAMYWYRQDPGQGLRLIYYSQIVNDFQKGDIAEGYSVSREKKESFPLTVTSAQKNPTAFYLCASRLGGGNTEAFFGQGTRLTVV.

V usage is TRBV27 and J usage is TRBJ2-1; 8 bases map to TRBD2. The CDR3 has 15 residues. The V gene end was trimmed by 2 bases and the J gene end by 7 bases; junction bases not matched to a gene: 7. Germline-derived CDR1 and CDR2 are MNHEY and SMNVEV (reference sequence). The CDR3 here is CASSLVAGPENEQFF. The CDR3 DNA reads TGTGCCAGCAGTTTAGTAGCGGGGCCGGAGAATGAGCAGTTCTTC.

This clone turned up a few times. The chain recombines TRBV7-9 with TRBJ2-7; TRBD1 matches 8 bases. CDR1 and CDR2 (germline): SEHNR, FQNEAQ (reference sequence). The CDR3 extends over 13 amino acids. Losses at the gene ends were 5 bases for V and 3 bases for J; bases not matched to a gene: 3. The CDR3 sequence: CASSQGQVYEQYF. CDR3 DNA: TGTGCCAGCAGCCAGGGACAGGTCTACGAGCAGTACTTC.

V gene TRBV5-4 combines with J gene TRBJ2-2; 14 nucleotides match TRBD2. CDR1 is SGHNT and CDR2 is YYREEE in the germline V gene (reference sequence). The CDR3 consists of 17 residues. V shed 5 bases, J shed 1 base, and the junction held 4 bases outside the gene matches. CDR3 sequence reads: CASRAGLAGGNTGELFF. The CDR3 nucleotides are TGTGCCAGCAGGGCCGGACTAGCGGGGGGGAACACCGGGGAGCTGTTTTTT.

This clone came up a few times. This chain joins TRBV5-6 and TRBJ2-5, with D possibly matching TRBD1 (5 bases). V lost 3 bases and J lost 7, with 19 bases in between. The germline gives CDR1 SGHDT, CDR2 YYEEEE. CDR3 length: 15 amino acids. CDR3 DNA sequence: TGTGCCAGCAGCTGGTCCCAGGGTCTCCCTGGGACCCAGTACTTC. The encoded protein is CASSWSQGLPGTQYF.